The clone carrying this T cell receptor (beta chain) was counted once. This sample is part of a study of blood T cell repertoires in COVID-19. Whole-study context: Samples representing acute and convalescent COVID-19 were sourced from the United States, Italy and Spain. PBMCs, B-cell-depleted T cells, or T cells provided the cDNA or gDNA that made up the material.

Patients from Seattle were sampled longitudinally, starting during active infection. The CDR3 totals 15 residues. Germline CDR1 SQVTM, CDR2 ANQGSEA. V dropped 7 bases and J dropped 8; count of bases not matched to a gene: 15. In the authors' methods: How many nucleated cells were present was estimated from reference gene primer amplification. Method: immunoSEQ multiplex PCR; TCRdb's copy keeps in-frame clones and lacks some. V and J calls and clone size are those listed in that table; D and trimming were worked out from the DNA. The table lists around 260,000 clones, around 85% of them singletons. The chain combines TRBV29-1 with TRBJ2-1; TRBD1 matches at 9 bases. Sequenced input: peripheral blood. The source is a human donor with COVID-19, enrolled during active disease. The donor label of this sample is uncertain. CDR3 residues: CSAESGTGTLDEQFF. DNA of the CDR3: TGCAGCGCCGAATCCGGGACAGGGACCCTGGATGAGCAGTTCTTC.